These 8 T cell receptor beta chains were sequenced from one sample in a study of T cells in Graves' hyperthyroidism and ophthalmopathy. TCR beta CDR3 regions were amplified from RNA. HTBI primers were employed in a first-round RT-PCR of the TCR CDR3. TCRdb re-derived calls from the multiplex PCR reads in MiXCR, one entry per CDR3 protein. Of roughly 750,000 distinct CDR3 sequences detected, roughly 15% appear once; the ten largest clones hold around 7.7%. Sequencing was carried out using blood. These receptors were collected from a man aged 18 to 29 with Graves' hyperthyroidism.

The CDR3 reads CASRQGYGQETQYF. The CDR3 DNA sequence: TGTGCCAGCAGACAGGGGTATGGACAAGAGACCCAGTACTTC. V and J are TRBV27 and TRBJ2-5; the match to TRBD1 covers 7 bases. Trimming at V came to 6 bases and at J to 2 bases, leaving 6 bases not matched to a gene. The CDR3 length is 14 residues. CDR1 and CDR2 from the germline V gene are MNHEY and SMNVEV (reference sequence).

This clonotype was detected ten times or more. The J gene is TRBJ1-2, the V gene TRBV28, with D perhaps matching TRBD1 (5 bases). The CDR3 totals 15 residues. Trimming pared 5 bases from V and 4 bases from J, leaving 17 bases between. CDR1 MDHEN and CDR2 SYDVKM come from the germline V gene. The CDR3: CASSLHPAGSYGYTF. The CDR3 DNA is TGTGCCAGCAGTCTCCACCCGGCAGGGTCCTATGGCTACACCTTC.

This chain joins TRBV6-1 and TRBJ2-7; D not resolved. V was shortened by 1 base and J by 4 bases, with 11 bases between the two germline ends. The germline V gene encodes CDR1 MNHNS and CDR2 SASEGT. CDR3 length: 14 amino acids. The DNA for the CDR3 is TGTGCCAGCAGTGAAGTATCGGCAGTTTACGAGCAGTACTTC. As protein: CASSEVSAVYEQYF.

This clonotype was found a few times. The rearrangement uses TRBV15 and TRBJ2-7; D gene uncertain. This CDR3 is built from 14 residues. Per the germline V gene, CDR1 is LNHNV and CDR2 is YYDKDF (reference sequence). The V end was cut by 3 bases, the J end by 6 bases, with 15 bases between. The CDR3 sequence is CATSSPIRSGEQYF. CDR3 sequence (DNA): TGTGCCACCAGCAGTCCTATAAGATCCGGCGAGCAGTACTTC. Drawing the rest from reference TRBV15 and TRBJ2-7, the complete variable domain is DAMVIQNPRYQVTQFGKPVTLSCSQTLNHNVMYWYQQKSSQAPKLLFHYYDKDFNNEADTPDNFQSRRPNTSFCFLDIRSPGLGDTAMYLCATSSPIRSGEQYFGPGTRLTVT.

This clonotype was seen more than once but under ten times. The chain recombines TRBV9 with TRBJ2-3; tentatively, D is TRBD2 (6 bases). From germline, CDR1 is SGDLS and CDR2 YYNGEE. The V end was cut by 4 bases, the J end by 2 bases, with 29 bases between. The CDR3 runs 20 residues. The CDR3 spells CASSQTRGTKETGYTDTQYF. The CDR3 DNA reads TGTGCCAGCAGCCAAACCCGCGGGACCAAGGAAACGGGATACACAGATACGCAGTATTTT.

This clonotype was observed a handful of times. The genes are TRBV2 and TRBJ1-4; 10 bases agree with TRBD1. CDR3 length: 14 residues. Trimming cost V 6 bases and J 7 bases; bases outside gene matches: 5. The germline V gene encodes CDR1 SNHLY and CDR2 FYNNEI. The DNA for the CDR3 is TGTGCCAGCAGGGACAGGGGGAGAAGTGAAAAACTGTTTTTT. The encoded protein is CASRDRGRSEKLFF.

The V gene is TRBV19, the J gene TRBJ1-2; 11 bases line up with TRBD1. The junction had 15 bases not matched to a gene; V was cut back by 6 bases and J by 3 bases. The germline gives CDR1 LNHDA, CDR2 SQIVND (reference sequence). The CDR3 runs to 18 residues. The CDR3 nucleotides are TGTGCCAGTAGCCACCAGGGTAGAGGGACAGGGGGTTACTATGGCTACACCTTC. Its translation: CASSHQGRGTGGYYGYTF.

The genes are TRBV5-1 and TRBJ2-1; no reliable D call. The length of the CDR3 is 15 residues. CDR1 and CDR2 from the germline V gene are SGHRS and YFSETQ. The V gene lost 0 bases and the J gene lost 5 bases, with 12 bases spanning the gap. The DNA for the CDR3 is TGCGCCAGCAGCTTGGAAGGAGCCCAAAACAATGAGCAGTTCTTC. As protein: CASSLEGAQNNEQFF.